Below are 29 T cell receptor beta chains sequenced from a single sample in a study of cytomegalovirus exposure and HLA in healthy donors. It was with 60 Vbeta and 13 Jbeta primers that the PCR ran. Only in-frame clones appear in the TCRdb table, and some are missing; sequencing was by immunoSEQ multiplex PCR. The sample has 150,000 to 200,000 clones, approximately 79% seen once. Sequencing was done on a sample of PBMCs. The receptors come from a man in his forties in good health and CMV-seropositive.

As concerns this clone: A read error may produce the germline difference seen at one junction end. This chain connects TRBV4-2 to TRBJ2-6; a possible D gene is TRBD1 (5 bases). The germline gives CDR1 LGHNA, CDR2 YNFKEQ. The CDR3 is 15 residues long. In nucleotides, the CDR3 is TGTGCCAGCAGCCAATTAGGCTCTGGGGCCAACGGCCTGACTTTC. Translation: CASSQLGSGANGLTF.

The chain combines TRBV9 with TRBJ2-5, with 9 bases lining up with TRBD2. CDR3 length: 16 residues. Looked up from germline, CDR1 is SGDLS and CDR2 is YYNGEE. The V and J ends lost 0 bases and 1 base, in that order; junction bases with no gene match: 4. The CDR3 DNA reads TGTGCCAGCAGCGTAGGGGCTAGCGGGACCCAAGAGACCCAGTACTTC. Its protein product is CASSVGASGTQETQYF.

The V and J genes are TRBV10-2 and TRBJ2-1; TRBD1 matches 8 bases. The V and J ends lost 2 bases and 8 bases, in that order; junction bases with no gene match: 8. Per the germline V gene, CDR1 is WSHSY and CDR2 is SAAADI. The CDR3 contains 15 residues. In DNA, the CDR3 is TGCGCCAGCAGTGAGACCGGACAGGGAGGTTATGAGCAGTTCTTC. Translation: CASSETGQGGYEQFF.

J is TRBJ1-3 and V is TRBV21-1; the table names TRBD1, a call not compared with the DNA. TRBV21-1 counts as a pseudogene. The CDR3 is made up of 14 amino acids. This CDR3 reads CASSKEAGGNTIYF. The CDR3 nucleotides read TGTGCCAGCAGCAAAGAGGCAGGTGGAAACACCATATATTTT.

The chain joins TRBV5-4 to TRBJ1-1, with 8 nucleotides matching TRBD1. This CDR3 comprises 16 residues. J gave up 3 bases and V 4 bases, and 11 bases lay outside the gene matches. The germline V gene encodes CDR1 SGHNT and CDR2 YYREEE (reference sequence). The CDR3 spells CASSGVTGAGDTEAFF. In DNA form, the CDR3 reads TGTGCCAGCAGCGGAGTGACAGGGGCGGGGGACACTGAAGCTTTCTTT.

V gene TRBV7-9 combines with J gene TRBJ2-5; 11 bases are a match to TRBD2. This CDR3 has 14 amino acids. V gave up 3 bases and J gave up 4 bases; unmatched junction bases: 1. The germline V gene has CDR1 SEHNR and CDR2 FQNEAQ (reference sequence). The chain's CDR3 is CASSFGLAGETQYF. The CDR3 nucleotides read TGTGCCAGCAGCTTTGGACTAGCGGGAGAGACCCAGTACTTC.

The CDR3 nucleotides read TGTGCCAGCAGCGTAAGCGGGAGGGACACCGGGGAGCTGTTTTTT. Its translation: CASSVSGRDTGELFF. V gene TRBV9 combines with J gene TRBJ2-2; 10 positions agree with TRBD2. There are 15 residues in the CDR3. The V and J ends lost 1 base and 3 bases, in that order; junction bases with no gene match: 0. CDR1 and CDR2 from the germline V gene are SGDLS and YYNGEE.

This chain joins TRBV5-8 and TRBJ2-2; TRBD2 matches 12 bases. Germline V lookup: CDR1 SGHTS, CDR2 YDEGEE. Trimming removed 0 bases from V and 5 bases from J; junction bases left unmatched: 2. The CDR3 runs to 16 residues. CDR3 nucleotides: TGTGCCAGCAGCTTGGGACTAGCGGGAGTAACCGGGGAGCTGTTTTTT. It codes for CASSLGLAGVTGELFF.

To note about this clone: In the same sample, other DNA sequences code for this CDR3. V and J are TRBV18 and TRBJ2-1, with 7 bases matching TRBD2. J was trimmed by 1 base and V by 3 bases; bases with no gene match: 0. This CDR3 is 14 amino acids long. Germline lookup yields CDR1 KGHSH and CDR2 LQKENI. CDR3 amino acids: CASSPGGSYNEQFF. For the CDR3, the DNA is TGTGCCAGCTCACCCGGGGGGTCCTACAATGAGCAGTTCTTC.

The V and J genes are TRBV28 and TRBJ2-7, with a possible D match to TRBD1 (6 bases). Germline V gene data show CDR1 as MDHEN and CDR2 as SYDVKM. The CDR3 contains 15 residues. Trimming took off 5 bases at V and 9 bases at J, with 23 bases between the two ends. CDR3 sequence: CASSQGTVGVPRQYF. CDR3 sequence (DNA): TGTGCCAGCAGTCAGGGGACGGTCGGGGTCCCTAGGCAGTACTTC.

Notes on this clone: At the DNA level, this CDR3 is encoded by other sequences in the same sample as well. The chain recombines TRBV4-1 with TRBJ2-7, with 7 bases aligning to TRBD2. The CDR3 covers 16 residues. The germline V gene has CDR1 MGHRA and CDR2 YSYEKL. The junction had 16 bases not matched to a gene; V was cut back by 3 bases and J by 8 bases. CDR3 DNA: TGCGCCAGCAGCCACCCCTCAGCGGGACCTATGACCCAGCAGTACTTC. Amino acids: CASSHPSAGPMTQQYF.

This clone was seen just once. This rearrangement joins TRBV19 to TRBJ2-5; 11 nucleotides match TRBD1. This CDR3 is built from 14 residues. Losses at the gene ends were 10 bases for V and 5 bases for J; bases not matched to a gene: 9. Germline V gives CDR1 LNHDA, CDR2 SQIVND (reference sequence). The CDR3 nucleotides read TGTGCCAAGAATAGGACAGGGGGCAGGGAGACCCAGTACTTC. Its translation: CAKNRTGGRETQYF.

V gene TRBV5-1 combines with J gene TRBJ2-4; 7 bases fit TRBD2. With V trimmed by 0 bases and J by 6 bases, 9 bases remained unmatched. The CDR3 consists of 16 residues. Germline CDR1 and CDR2: SGHRS and YFSETQ. The CDR3: CASSLGGGTTLNIQYF. CDR3 DNA sequence: TGCGCCAGCAGCTTGGGGGGTGGGACTACACTAAACATTCAGTACTTC.

The V call is TRBV5-1, the J call TRBJ1-4; possible D gene TRBD1, 5 bases. The CDR3 is made up of 14 amino acids. V lost 1 base and J 6 bases, leaving 10 bases between the germline ends. The germline V gene has CDR1 SGHRS and CDR2 YFSETQ. The CDR3: CASSLMGGDEKLFF. Here the CDR3 DNA reads TGCGCCAGCAGCTTGATGGGGGGGGATGAAAAACTGTTTTTT.

The chain links TRBV27 to TRBJ1-1, with D possibly being TRBD1 (5 bases). The length of the CDR3 is 13 residues. Germline CDR1 is MNHEY and CDR2 is SMNVEV (reference sequence). V lost 7 bases to trimming and J lost 6 bases, with 15 bases between them. The CDR3 bases are TGTGCCAGCACCTTCGGGGGATGGGCTGAAGCTTTCTTT. This translates into CASTFGGWAEAFF.

The chain joins TRBV15 to TRBJ2-5; 7 bases align to TRBD2. This CDR3 is 17 amino acids long. The J segment lost 4 bases and the V segment lost 0 bases, leaving 11 bases of the junction unmatched. CDR1 LNHNV and CDR2 YYDKDF come from the germline V gene (reference sequence). This chain's CDR3 is CATSRDGPAGRAETQYF. The CDR3 coding sequence is TGTGCCACCAGCAGAGATGGCCCAGCGGGGCGGGCAGAGACCCAGTACTTC.

This clone was detected only once. The chain is built from TRBV5-8 and TRBJ2-2; possibly TRBD1 for D (5 bases). The germline V and J ends were trimmed by 4 bases and 1 base, with 14 bases remaining between them. The CDR3 spans 16 residues. Germline loops: CDR1 SGHTS, CDR2 YDEGEE. The CDR3 spells CASSPWGSLNTGELFF. As DNA, the CDR3 is TGTGCCAGCAGCCCATGGGGCTCCTTGAACACCGGGGAGCTGTTTTTT. The complete variable domain, with remaining parts taken from reference TRBV5-8 and TRBJ2-2, reads EAGVTQSPTHLIKTRGQQATLRCSPISGHTSVYWYQQALGLGLQFLLWYDEGEERNRGNFPPRFSGRQFPNYSSELNVNALELEDSALYLCASSPWGSLNTGELFFGEGSRLTVL.

The chain links TRBV9 to TRBJ2-7; 9 bases map to TRBD2. V shed 0 bases, J shed 6 bases, and the junction held 10 bases outside the gene matches. This CDR3 spans 16 amino acids. CDR1 is SGDLS, CDR2 YYNGEE, per germline. Here the CDR3 reads CASSVALAGNPCEQYF. The CDR3, as DNA: TGTGCCAGCAGCGTAGCTCTAGCGGGAAACCCCTGCGAGCAGTACTTC.

The chain links TRBV4-2 to TRBJ2-1; 8 bases match TRBD2. The CDR3 extends over 16 amino acids. The germline V gene has CDR1 LGHNA and CDR2 YNFKEQ. With 1 base clipped from V and 0 bases from J, the junction kept 2 bases outside the gene matches. CDR3: CASSQGAGGSYNEQFF. CDR3 DNA sequence: TGTGCCAGCAGCCAAGGGGCGGGAGGCTCCTACAATGAGCAGTTCTTC.

This chain connects TRBV6-1 to TRBJ2-1; 8 positions match TRBD1. The CDR3 loop spans 15 amino acids. The germline V gene encodes CDR1 MNHNS and CDR2 SASEGT. J was trimmed by 6 bases and V by 4 bases; bases with no gene match: 8. The CDR3 region is CASSARGTGLNEQFF. The CDR3 DNA follows: TGTGCCAGCAGTGCCCGAGGGACAGGACTCAATGAGCAGTTCTTC.

Points on this clone: This CDR3 is also generated by other DNA sequences in the sample. The V call is TRBV9, the J call TRBJ2-3; D unresolved. Looked up from germline, CDR1 is SGDLS and CDR2 is YYNGEE. CDR3 length: 14 amino acids. Trimming cost V 0 bases and J 0 bases, with 5 bases left between them. CDR3 residues: CASSVAGSTDTQYF. DNA for the CDR3: TGTGCCAGCAGCGTAGCTGGCAGCACAGATACGCAGTATTTT.

This clone was detected only a few times. V is TRBV5-4 and J is TRBJ2-5; 7 bases fit TRBD2. CDR1 is SGHNT and CDR2 is YYREEE in the germline V gene (reference sequence). This CDR3 spans 13 amino acids. V trimming: 4 bases; J trimming: 5 bases; junction bases outside the gene matches: 5. CDR3 bases: TGTGCCAGCAGCACCGAAGCGGGGGAGACCCAGTACTTC. Protein product: CASSTEAGETQYF.

The chain carries TRBV19 and TRBJ1-5, with 7 bases that match TRBD1. The CDR3 is made up of 13 amino acids. J gave up 6 bases and V 7 bases, and 6 bases lay outside the gene matches. CDR1 is LNHDA, CDR2 SQIVND, per germline (reference sequence). CDR3 in amino acids: CASTDREAQPQHF. Written as DNA, the CDR3 is TGTGCCAGTACAGACAGGGAGGCTCAGCCCCAGCATTTT. Looking up the rest from reference TRBV19 and TRBJ1-5 gives the full variable domain: DGGITQSPKYLFRKEGQNVTLSCEQNLNHDAMYWYRQDPGQGLRLIYYSQIVNDFQKGDIAEGYSVSREKKESFPLTVTSAQKNPTAFYLCASTDREAQPQHFGDGTRLSIL.

This chain connects TRBV10-3 to TRBJ2-1; 14 nucleotides match TRBD2. CDR3 size: 14 residues. CDR1 is ENHRY and CDR2 is SYGVKD in the germline V gene. V shed 11 bases, J shed 8 bases, and the junction held 8 bases outside the gene matches. DNA of the CDR3: TGTGCCTCAAGACTAGCGGGAGGGACCGATGAGCAGTTCTTC. Protein product: CASRLAGGTDEQFF.

The J gene is TRBJ1-1, the V gene TRBV4-1; 7 nucleotides agree with TRBD1. Germline CDR1 is MGHRA and CDR2 is YSYEKL. This CDR3 comprises 17 residues. Losses at the gene ends were 4 bases for V and 10 bases for J; bases not matched to a gene: 21. The CDR3 DNA follows: TGCGCCAGCAGCCTCAACACCGCCCCAGGGGGATTTAGACGAGCTTTCTTT. Protein product: CASSLNTAPGGFRRAFF.

V and J are TRBV5-6 and TRBJ1-1; 8 nucleotides agree with TRBD1. V trimming: 4 bases; J trimming: 6 bases; junction bases outside the gene matches: 11. Germline loops: CDR1 SGHDT, CDR2 YYEEEE. The CDR3 runs 15 residues. CDR3 nucleotides: TGTGCCAGCAGCCTCCGGCACAGGGGGATTCCTGAAGCTTTCTTT. Amino acid sequence: CASSLRHRGIPEAFF.

This chain links TRBV19 with TRBJ2-7, with TRBD1 matching 8 bases. CDR3 length: 15 amino acids. Germline CDR1 is LNHDA and CDR2 is SQIVND (reference sequence). Unmatched junction bases numbered 8, after V lost 1 base and J lost 6 bases. For the CDR3, the DNA is TGTGCCAGTAGTATAGTGTCAGGGGGCGTCCGCGAGCAGTACTTC. Protein: CASSIVSGGVREQYF.

The rearrangement links TRBV30 to TRBJ1-2; 8 positions match TRBD1. This CDR3 has 13 residues. The V and J ends lost 8 bases and 7 bases, in that order; junction bases with no gene match: 12. Germline assignment: CDR1 GTSNPN and CDR2 SVGIG (reference sequence). CDR3 sequence reads: CATTPDRAGGYTF. The CDR3 region has the DNA TGTGCCACCACCCCGGACAGGGCGGGTGGCTACACCTTC.

The gene calls are TRBV28 and TRBJ1-1; tentatively, D is TRBD1 (6 bases). The CDR3 runs 11 residues. Trimming took off 2 bases at V and 11 bases at J, with 9 bases between the two ends. Germline V gene lookup returns CDR1 MDHEN and CDR2 SYDVKM. The CDR3 loop reads CASSLGRGAFF. The DNA for the CDR3 is TGTGCCAGCAGTTTAGGAAGGGGGGCTTTCTTT.